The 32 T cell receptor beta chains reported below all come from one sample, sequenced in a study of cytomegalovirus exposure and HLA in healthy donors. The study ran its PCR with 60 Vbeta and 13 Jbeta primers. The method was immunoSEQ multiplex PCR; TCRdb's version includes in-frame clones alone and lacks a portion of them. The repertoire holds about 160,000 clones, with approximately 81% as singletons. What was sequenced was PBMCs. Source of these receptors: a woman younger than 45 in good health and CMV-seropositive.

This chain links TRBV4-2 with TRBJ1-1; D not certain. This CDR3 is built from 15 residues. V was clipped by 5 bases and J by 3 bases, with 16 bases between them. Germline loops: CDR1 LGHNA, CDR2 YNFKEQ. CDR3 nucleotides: TGTGCCAGCAGCTCCGAGGGCTGGGGAGACACTGAAGCTTTCTTT. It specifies CASSSEGWGDTEAFF.

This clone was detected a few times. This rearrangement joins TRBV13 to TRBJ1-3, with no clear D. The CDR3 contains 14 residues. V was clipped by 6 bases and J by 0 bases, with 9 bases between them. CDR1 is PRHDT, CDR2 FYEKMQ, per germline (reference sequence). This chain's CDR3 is CASSSTVSGNTIYF. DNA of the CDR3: TGTGCCAGCAGTAGCACGGTCTCTGGAAACACCATATATTTT.

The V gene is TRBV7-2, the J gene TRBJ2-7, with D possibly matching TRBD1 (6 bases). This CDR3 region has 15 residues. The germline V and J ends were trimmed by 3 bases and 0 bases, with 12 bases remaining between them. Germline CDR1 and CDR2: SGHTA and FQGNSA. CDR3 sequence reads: CASSLGQPSSYEQYF. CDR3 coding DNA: TGTGCCAGCAGCTTGGGACAACCGAGCTCCTACGAGCAGTACTTC.

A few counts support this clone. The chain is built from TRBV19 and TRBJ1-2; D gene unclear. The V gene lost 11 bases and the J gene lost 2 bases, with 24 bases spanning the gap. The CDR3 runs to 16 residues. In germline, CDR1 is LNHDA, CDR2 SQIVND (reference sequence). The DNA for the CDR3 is TGTGCCTACTACTCAAACCTACGGGAGGGCAACTATGGCTACACCTTC. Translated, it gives CAYYSNLREGNYGYTF.

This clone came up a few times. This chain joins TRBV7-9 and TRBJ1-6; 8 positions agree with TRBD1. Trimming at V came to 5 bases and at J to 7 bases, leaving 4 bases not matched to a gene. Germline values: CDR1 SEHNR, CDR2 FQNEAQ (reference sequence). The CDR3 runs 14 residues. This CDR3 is CASSRDRRNSPLHF. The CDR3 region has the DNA TGTGCCAGCAGCCGGGACAGGAGGAATTCACCCCTCCACTTT. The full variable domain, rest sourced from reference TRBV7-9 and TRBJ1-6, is DTGVSQNPRHKITKRGQNVTFRCDPISEHNRLYWYRQTLGQGPEFLTYFQNEAQLEKSRLLSDRFSAERPKGSFSTLEIQRTEQGDSAMYLCASSRDRRNSPLHFGNGTRLTVT.

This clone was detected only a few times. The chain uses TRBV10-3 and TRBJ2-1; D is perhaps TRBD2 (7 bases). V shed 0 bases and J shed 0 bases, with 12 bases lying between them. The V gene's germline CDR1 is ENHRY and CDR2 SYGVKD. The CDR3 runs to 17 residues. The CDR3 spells CAISESRGASSYNEQFF. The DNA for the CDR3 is TGTGCCATCAGTGAGTCTCGGGGGGCAAGCTCCTACAATGAGCAGTTCTTC.

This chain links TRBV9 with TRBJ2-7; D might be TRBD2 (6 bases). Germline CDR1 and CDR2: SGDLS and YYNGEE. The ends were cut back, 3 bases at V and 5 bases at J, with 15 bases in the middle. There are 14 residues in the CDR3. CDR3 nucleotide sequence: TGTGCCAGCAGCGCCTGGGCGGGGTCCGACGAGCAGTACTTC. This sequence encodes CASSAWAGSDEQYF.

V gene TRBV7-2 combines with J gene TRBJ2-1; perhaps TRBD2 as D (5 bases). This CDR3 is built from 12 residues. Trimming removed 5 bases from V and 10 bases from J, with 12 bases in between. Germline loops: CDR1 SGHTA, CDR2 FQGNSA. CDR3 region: CASSLPGGEQFF. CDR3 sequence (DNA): TGTGCCAGCAGCCTCCCTGGCGGGGAGCAGTTCTTC.

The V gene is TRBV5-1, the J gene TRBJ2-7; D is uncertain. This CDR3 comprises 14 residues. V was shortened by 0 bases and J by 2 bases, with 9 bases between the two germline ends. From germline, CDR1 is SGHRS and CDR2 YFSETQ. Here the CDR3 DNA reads TGCGCCAGCAGCTTGGATGTCAGTGCCTACGAGCAGTACTTC. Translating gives CASSLDVSAYEQYF.

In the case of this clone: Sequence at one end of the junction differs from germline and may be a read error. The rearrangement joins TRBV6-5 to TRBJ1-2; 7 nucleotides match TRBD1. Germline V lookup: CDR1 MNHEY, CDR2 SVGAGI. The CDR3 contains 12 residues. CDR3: CASSSPWTGNYF. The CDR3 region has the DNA TGTGCCAGCAGTTCCCCTTGGACAGGAAACTACTTC.

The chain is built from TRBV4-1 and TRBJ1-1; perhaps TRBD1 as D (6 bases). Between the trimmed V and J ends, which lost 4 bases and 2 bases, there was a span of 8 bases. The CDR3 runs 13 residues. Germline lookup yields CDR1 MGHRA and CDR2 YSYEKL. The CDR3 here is CASSPRGNTEAFF. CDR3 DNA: TGCGCCAGCAGCCCCAGGGGTAACACTGAAGCTTTCTTT.

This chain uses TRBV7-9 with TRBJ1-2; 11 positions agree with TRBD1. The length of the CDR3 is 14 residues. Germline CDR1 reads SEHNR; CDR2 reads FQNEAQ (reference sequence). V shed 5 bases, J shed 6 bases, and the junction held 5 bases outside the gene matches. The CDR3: CASSRWGQGDGYTF. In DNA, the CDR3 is TGTGCCAGCAGCCGGTGGGGACAGGGGGATGGCTACACCTTC. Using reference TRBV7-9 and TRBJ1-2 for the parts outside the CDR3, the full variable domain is DTGVSQNPRHKITKRGQNVTFRCDPISEHNRLYWYRQTLGQGPEFLTYFQNEAQLEKSRLLSDRFSAERPKGSFSTLEIQRTEQGDSAMYLCASSRWGQGDGYTFGSGTRLTVV.

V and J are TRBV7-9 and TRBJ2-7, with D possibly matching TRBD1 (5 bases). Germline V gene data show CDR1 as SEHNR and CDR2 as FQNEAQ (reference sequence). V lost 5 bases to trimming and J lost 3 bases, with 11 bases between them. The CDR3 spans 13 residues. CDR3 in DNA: TGTGCCAGCAGCCCTAGGGGCCGCTACGAGCAGTACTTC. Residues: CASSPRGRYEQYF.

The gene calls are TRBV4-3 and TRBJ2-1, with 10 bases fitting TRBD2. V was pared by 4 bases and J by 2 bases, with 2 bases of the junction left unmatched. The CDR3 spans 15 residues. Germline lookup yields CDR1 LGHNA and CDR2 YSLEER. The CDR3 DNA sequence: TGCGCCAGCAGCCTCAGCGGGGGGGCCTACAATGAGCAGTTCTTC. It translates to CASSLSGGAYNEQFF.

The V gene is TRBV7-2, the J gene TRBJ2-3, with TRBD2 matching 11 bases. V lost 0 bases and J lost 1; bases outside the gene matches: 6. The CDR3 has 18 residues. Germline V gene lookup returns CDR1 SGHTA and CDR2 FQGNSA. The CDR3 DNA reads TGTGCCAGCAGCTTAGCGGCTAGCGGGGGGCCACGCACAGATACGCAGTATTTT. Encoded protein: CASSLAASGGPRTDTQYF.

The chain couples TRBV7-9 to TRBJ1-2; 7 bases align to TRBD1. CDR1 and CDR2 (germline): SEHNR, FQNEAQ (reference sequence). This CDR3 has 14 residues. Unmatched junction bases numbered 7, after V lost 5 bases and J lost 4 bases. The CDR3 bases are TGTGCCAGCAGCCATCGGACAGGCTTCTATGGCTACACCTTC. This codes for CASSHRTGFYGYTF.

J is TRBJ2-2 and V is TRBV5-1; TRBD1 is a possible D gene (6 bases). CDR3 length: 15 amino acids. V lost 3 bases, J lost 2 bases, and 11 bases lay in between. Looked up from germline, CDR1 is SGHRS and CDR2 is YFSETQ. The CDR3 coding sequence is TGCGCCAGCAGCTCCGGGACATCCAACACCGGGGAGCTGTTTTTT. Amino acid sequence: CASSSGTSNTGELFF.

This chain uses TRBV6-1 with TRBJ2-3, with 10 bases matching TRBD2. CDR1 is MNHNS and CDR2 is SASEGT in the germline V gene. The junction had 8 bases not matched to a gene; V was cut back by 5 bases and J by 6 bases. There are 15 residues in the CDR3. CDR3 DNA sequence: TGTGCCAGCAGTCCTTTAGCGGGGGGCCCCGATACGCAGTATTTT. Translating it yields CASSPLAGGPDTQYF.

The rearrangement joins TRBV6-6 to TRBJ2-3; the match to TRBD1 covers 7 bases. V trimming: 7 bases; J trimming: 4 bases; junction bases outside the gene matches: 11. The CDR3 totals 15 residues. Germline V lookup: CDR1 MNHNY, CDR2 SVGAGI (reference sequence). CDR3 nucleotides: TGTGCCAGCACCCCACAGGGGCCAACCCCAGATACGCAGTATTTT. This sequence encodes CASTPQGPTPDTQYF.

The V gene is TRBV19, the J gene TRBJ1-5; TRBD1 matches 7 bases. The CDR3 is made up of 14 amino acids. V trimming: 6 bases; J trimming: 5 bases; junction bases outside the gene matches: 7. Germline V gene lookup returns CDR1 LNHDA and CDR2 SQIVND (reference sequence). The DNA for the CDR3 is TGTGCCAGTAGAAGGGACAGCCTTTATCAGCCCCAGCATTTT. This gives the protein CASRRDSLYQPQHF.

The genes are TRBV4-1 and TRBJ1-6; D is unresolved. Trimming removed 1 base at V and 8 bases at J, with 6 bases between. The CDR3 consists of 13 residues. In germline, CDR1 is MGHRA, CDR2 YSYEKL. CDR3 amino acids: CASSQVADSPLHF. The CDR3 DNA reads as TGCGCCAGCAGCCAAGTGGCGGATTCACCCCTCCACTTT.

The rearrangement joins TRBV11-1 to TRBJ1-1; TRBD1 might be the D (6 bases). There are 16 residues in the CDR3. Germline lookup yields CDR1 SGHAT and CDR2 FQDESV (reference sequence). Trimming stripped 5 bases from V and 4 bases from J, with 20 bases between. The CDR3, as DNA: TGTGCCAGCAGCCGCCCCCAGGACAGAGGGGGCACTGAAGCTTTCTTT. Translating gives CASSRPQDRGGTEAFF.

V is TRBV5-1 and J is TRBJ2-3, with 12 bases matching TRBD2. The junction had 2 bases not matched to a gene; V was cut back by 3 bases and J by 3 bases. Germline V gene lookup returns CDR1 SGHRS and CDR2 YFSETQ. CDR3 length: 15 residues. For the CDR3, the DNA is TGCGCCAGCAGCTATGGACTAGCGGGGACAGATACGCAGTATTTT. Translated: CASSYGLAGTDTQYF.

The CDR3 coding sequence is TGTGCCAGCAGCGTAGCCGGGACAGGGGAGAGTCAAACCTGGAACACTGAAGCTTTCTTT. It is translated as CASSVAGTGESQTWNTEAFF. V usage is TRBV9 and J usage is TRBJ1-1; 10 bases match TRBD1. The CDR3 loop spans 20 amino acids. Germline CDR1 reads SGDLS; CDR2 reads YYNGEE. With 0 bases clipped from V and 1 base from J, the junction kept 15 bases outside the gene matches.

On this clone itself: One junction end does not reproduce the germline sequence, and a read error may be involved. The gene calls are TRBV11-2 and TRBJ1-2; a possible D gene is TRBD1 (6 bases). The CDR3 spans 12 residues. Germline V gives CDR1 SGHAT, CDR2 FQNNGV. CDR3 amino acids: CASNSAGEGYIF. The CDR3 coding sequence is TGTGCCAGCAACTCCGCAGGGGAGGGCTACATCTTC.

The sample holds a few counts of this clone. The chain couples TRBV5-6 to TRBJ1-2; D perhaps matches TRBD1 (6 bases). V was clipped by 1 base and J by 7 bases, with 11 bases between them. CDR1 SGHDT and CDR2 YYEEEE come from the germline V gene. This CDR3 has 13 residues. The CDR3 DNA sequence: TGTGCCAGCAGCTTGAGATGGGGGCTTGGCTACACCTTC. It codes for CASSLRWGLGYTF.

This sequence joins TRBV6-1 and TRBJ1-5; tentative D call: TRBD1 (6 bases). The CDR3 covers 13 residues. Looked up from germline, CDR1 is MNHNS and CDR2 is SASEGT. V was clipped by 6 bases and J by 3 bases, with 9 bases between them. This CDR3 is CASSRDNNQPQHF. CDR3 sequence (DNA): TGTGCCAGCAGCCGGGACAACAATCAGCCCCAGCATTTT.

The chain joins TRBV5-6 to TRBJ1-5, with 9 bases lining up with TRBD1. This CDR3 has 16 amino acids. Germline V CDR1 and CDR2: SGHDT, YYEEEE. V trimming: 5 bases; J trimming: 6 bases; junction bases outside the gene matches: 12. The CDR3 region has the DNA TGTGCCAGCAGTACCGGGGACAGGGTGGGCCGTCAGCCCCAGCATTTT. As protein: CASSTGDRVGRQPQHF. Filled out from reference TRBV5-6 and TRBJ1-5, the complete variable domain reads DAGVTQSPTHLIKTRGQQVTLRCSPKSGHDTVSWYQQALGQGPQFIFQYYEEEERQRGNFPDRFSGHQFPNYSSELNVNALLLGDSALYLCASSTGDRVGRQPQHFGDGTRLSIL.

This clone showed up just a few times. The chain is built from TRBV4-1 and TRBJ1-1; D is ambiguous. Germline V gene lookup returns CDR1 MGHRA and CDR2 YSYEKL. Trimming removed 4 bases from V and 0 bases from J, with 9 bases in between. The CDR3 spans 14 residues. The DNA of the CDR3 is TGCGCCAGCAGCCGCCAGGCAGTGAACACTGAAGCTTTCTTT. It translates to CASSRQAVNTEAFF.

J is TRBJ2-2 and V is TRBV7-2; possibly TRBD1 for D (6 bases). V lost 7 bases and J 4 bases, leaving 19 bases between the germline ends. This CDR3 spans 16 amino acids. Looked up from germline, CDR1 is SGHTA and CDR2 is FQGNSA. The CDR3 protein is CASISWQGISTGELFF. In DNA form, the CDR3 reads TGTGCCAGCATAAGTTGGCAGGGGATTTCCACCGGGGAGCTGTTTTTT.

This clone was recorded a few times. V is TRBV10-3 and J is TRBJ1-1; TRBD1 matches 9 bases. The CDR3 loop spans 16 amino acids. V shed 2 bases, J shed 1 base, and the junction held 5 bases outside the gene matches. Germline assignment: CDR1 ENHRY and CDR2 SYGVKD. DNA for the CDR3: TGTGCCATCAGTGAGCCCATACAGGGGGCGAACACTGAAGCTTTCTTT. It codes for CAISEPIQGANTEAFF.

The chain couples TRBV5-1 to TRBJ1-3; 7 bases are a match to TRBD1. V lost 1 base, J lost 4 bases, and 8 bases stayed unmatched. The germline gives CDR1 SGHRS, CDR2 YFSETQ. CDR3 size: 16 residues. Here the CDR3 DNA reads TGCGCCAGCAGCTTGTCGACAGGGACTCTAGGAAACACCATATATTTT. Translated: CASSLSTGTLGNTIYF.